These 8 T cell receptor beta chains were all obtained from the same sample, sequenced in a study of control samples from healthy donors and cancer patients. Sequencing was performed with immunoSEQ multiplex PCR; in TCRdb, only in-frame clones are kept and a portion is missing. The top ten clones hold approximately 12% of a sample with over 200,000 clones, over 75% of them seen once. Sequencing used PBMCs. The receptors here all came from a woman between 55 and 75 years old with lung cancer.

This clone was observed a single time. J is TRBJ1-2 and V is TRBV15; 7 nucleotides align to TRBD1. V dropped 6 bases and J dropped 3; count of bases not matched to a gene: 10. Germline CDR1 is LNHNV and CDR2 is YYDKDF (reference sequence). This CDR3 comprises 15 residues. The CDR3 DNA reads as TGTGCCACCAGACGTGTGGACAGGAACTACTATGGCTACACCTTC. This encodes CATRRVDRNYYGYTF.

The CDR3 DNA reads TGTGCCAGCAGCAAGGTTGGATCTGCCCCGGGACAGACGGGAGCTTTCTTT. This translates into CASSKVGSAPGQTGAFF. The rearrangement joins TRBV21-1 to TRBJ1-1; the table calls TRBD1, which could not be checked here. TRBV21-1 is a recognized pseudogene. The CDR3 totals 17 residues.

The rearrangement links TRBV5-1 to TRBJ2-7, with 7 bases identical to TRBD1. Germline-derived CDR1 and CDR2 are SGHRS and YFSETQ. This CDR3 region has 14 residues. After removal of 0 bases from V and 4 bases from J, the junction contained 4 bases not matched to a gene. DNA for the CDR3: TGCGCCAGCAGCTTGGTTCCAGGGGGTTACGAGCAGTACTTC. The encoded protein is CASSLVPGGYEQYF.

The chain is built from TRBV7-9 and TRBJ1-2; TRBD1 agrees at 7 bases. This CDR3 comprises 14 residues. Germline lookup yields CDR1 SEHNR and CDR2 FQNEAQ (reference sequence). The ends lost 5 bases at V and 8 bases at J; junction bases unmatched: 11. The CDR3: CASSPSGGGAGYTF. The CDR3 coding sequence is TGTGCCAGCAGCCCAAGCGGAGGGGGCGCCGGCTACACCTTC.

This clone was counted only a few times. This chain links TRBV28 with TRBJ1-1, with D perhaps matching TRBD1 (6 bases). CDR1 MDHEN and CDR2 SYDVKM come from the germline V gene. The length of the CDR3 is 13 residues. Deletions cut 1 base from V and 7 bases from J, with 10 bases between. The CDR3 loop is CASSLYRVGEAFF. The CDR3 coding sequence is TGTGCCAGCAGTTTATACAGGGTGGGTGAAGCTTTCTTT.

This clone was found once. This chain connects TRBV10-3 to TRBJ1-2, with 9 positions matching TRBD1. V gave up 3 bases and J gave up 4 bases; unmatched junction bases: 6. The germline CDR1 and CDR2 sequences are ENHRY and SYGVKD. The CDR3 loop spans 15 amino acids. The chain's CDR3 is CAISDPGTGSYGYTF. The CDR3 region has the DNA TGTGCCATCAGTGACCCCGGGACAGGGAGCTATGGCTACACCTTC.

The chain is built from TRBV4-1 and TRBJ1-3; D remains ambiguous. The CDR3 runs to 14 residues. CDR1 is MGHRA, CDR2 YSYEKL, per germline. Between the trimmed V and J ends, which lost 4 bases and 1 base, there was a span of 8 bases. The CDR3 region is CASSLTGSGNTIYF. DNA of the CDR3: TGCGCCAGCAGCCTGACTGGGTCTGGAAACACCATATATTTT.

The V and J genes are TRBV11-1 and TRBJ2-1; unclear D gene. Trimming took 0 bases from V and 0 from J, leaving 6 bases between them. The CDR3 totals 15 residues. The germline V gene has CDR1 SGHAT and CDR2 FQDESV (reference sequence). CDR3 coding DNA: TGTGCCAGCAGCTTAGCTCTGGGCTCCTACAATGAGCAGTTCTTC. This encodes CASSLALGSYNEQFF.